This TCR beta chain was obtained from a study of cytomegalovirus exposure and HLA in healthy donors (dated by TCRdb to about 2017). Regarding the research as a whole: According to a later analysis, one platform produced both the roughly 120 validation repertoires and the roughly 650 repertoires of the first cohort. The study aimed to test whether signatures of past pathogen exposure could be identified by cataloging public T cell receptors. Besides the first cohort of approximately 710 subjects, a separate validation cohort made up of roughly 120 different subjects was used. The study combined high-throughput TCR immunosequencing, statistical association of individual TCRs with disease status, and machine learning to predict cytomegalovirus infection status.

For this chain, trimming is 4 bases at the V end and 6 bases at the J end, and the number of junction bases without a gene match is 8. From a lookup of the germline V gene, CDR1 and CDR2 are SGHTA and FQGNSA. From cysteine to phenylalanine, the CDR3 is 15 amino acids long. The only DNA kept is the CDR3, 45 bases in frame from the first base. As to this clone: The specificity of this receptor is unknown. Qualities for individual bases were not recorded, and no much larger clone is one base off.

The method behind the library was the immunoSEQ multiplex PCR assay. On the authors' methods: A statistical classification framework was developed to diagnose cytomegalovirus status using the catalog of TCR beta chain sequences. TCRdb provides this immuneACCESS table in a form limited to in-frame rearrangements. Some clones are lacking; in checked studies, under half of them reflect an unresolved V gene, and why the rest are absent is not known. That table is the source of V, J and clone size, and D and trimming were worked out from the DNA. This sample lists 250,000 to 350,000 clones; roughly 90% were detected once. In total, the top ten clones hold approximately 0.95% of the sample. What the authors observed across the whole study: The classifier was reported to diagnose cytomegalovirus status with high specificity and sensitivity in both the original and validation cohorts. In a later analysis, TCRs clustered in the first cohort were found to also tend to co-occur in the 110 or so validation repertoires, with 90% to 95% of cluster scores above 0. In vitro tests confirmed that a few of the cytomegalovirus-associated TCR beta chains recognize cytomegalovirus antigens. Across donors, most TCR sequences were observed very rarely, whereas some public TCRs were present in many individuals. A later analysis lacked HLA typing for the validation cohort, so it scored co-occurrence in that cohort across all 110 or so repertoires. The authors suggested that the approach could potentially be extended to other disease states and immunological phenotypes. In the study, approximately 150 TCR beta chains were listed as associated with cytomegalovirus.

Donors formed part of the validation cohort, which comprised about 130 subjects and was distinct from the first cohort of under 750 subjects. What was sequenced was PBMCs. The chain uses TRBV7-2 and TRBJ2-7; 11 bases in the junction line up with TRBD2. This TCR came from a woman aged 18-29 years in good health and CMV-seronegative. The nucleotide sequence reads as follows: TGTGCCAGCAGCTCTATAGCGGGAGGGCCGGCCGAGCAGTACTTC. It specifies CASSSIAGGPAEQYF.